These T cell receptor beta chains were read from a single sample in a study of CXCR3-negative and CXCR3-positive naive CD8 T cells. TCRdb processed the 5' RACE reads again and assigns one entry to each CDR3 protein, with no DNA. This table holds 110,000 or so distinct CDR3 sequences. Sequences were obtained from naive CXCR3+ CD8+ T cells from blood. The receptor set was obtained from a human donor in good health. Some clones in this sample may be carry-over from other donors' samples. Both conserved end residues are part of each CDR3.

J gene	V gene	CDR3 protein
TRBJ1-1	TRBV12-3/TRBV12-4	CASSDGLMNTEAFF
TRBJ2-1	TRBV7-9	CASSYGGRANEQFF
TRBJ2-7	TRBV28	CASSLDPRHGITYEQYF
TRBJ2-7	TRBV7-2	CASSFTPGGAYEQYF
TRBJ2-3	TRBV14	CASSQEDRATPDTQYF
TRBJ1-2	TRBV7-9	CASSQGTAYYGYTF
TRBJ1-1	TRBV13	CASSRTVGAEAFF
TRBJ2-2	TRBV12-3/TRBV12-4	CASSLKSEVTGELFF
TRBJ2-7	TRBV27	CASSLGMRPTYEQYF
TRBJ2-1	TRBV11-2	CASSPITRQLEQFF
TRBJ2-7	TRBV28	CASSFGTGAYEQYF
TRBJ2-1	TRBV28	CASSLIWTSLDEQFF
TRBJ2-5	TRBV29-1	CSVDSGESLETQYF
TRBJ2-3	TRBV5-4	CASIPRLTSTDTQYF
TRBJ2-7	TRBV4-1	CASSLLFTGGSYEQYF
TRBJ2-4	TRBV5-5	CASSLATTDIQYF
TRBJ2-2	TRBV6-7	CASSYSGRLPRGDLFF
TRBJ1-2	TRBV27	CASSYTGRDGYTF
TRBJ2-7	TRBV7-8	CASSPRSLAGGIIYEQYF
TRBJ2-7	TRBV28	CASSSRQSHSDEQYF
TRBJ2-7	TRBV6-2/TRBV6-3	CASSPIMAYYEQYF
TRBJ1-1	TRBV18	CASSQITKGGTEAFF
TRBJ1-6	TRBV12-3/TRBV12-4	CASSFDRGYYNSPLHF
TRBJ1-1	TRBV6-2/TRBV6-3	CASSYSGRYTEAFF
TRBJ2-1	TRBV12-3/TRBV12-4	CASKLGTEQFF
TRBJ2-3	TRBV29-1	CSVEVAGLSTDTQYF
TRBJ2-1	TRBV5-5	CASSLVEDLNEQFF
TRBJ2-1	TRBV7-8	CASSLRRGNNNEQFF
TRBJ2-2	TRBV5-1	CASSLVGLNTGELFF
TRBJ2-7	TRBV7-2	CASSLGGGLPYEQYF
TRBJ2-7	TRBV7-8	CASSLEGLRAYEQYF
TRBJ2-1	TRBV29-1	CSVWTSESYNEQFF
TRBJ2-3	TRBV7-3	CASRPQASDTQYF
TRBJ2-3	TRBV28	CASRQTGADTQYF
TRBJ2-2	TRBV12-3/TRBV12-4	CASSFGGNTGELFF
TRBJ2-7	TRBV9	CASSAGTSISYEQYF
TRBJ2-7	TRBV6-2/TRBV6-3	CASSYAPGTGFNYEQYF
TRBJ2-1	TRBV10-1	CASSAIYNEQFF
TRBJ1-2	TRBV4-2	CASSQEIGATFYGYTF
TRBJ2-7	TRBV9	CASSVRDRTYEQYF
TRBJ2-7	TRBV7-8	CASRPTGGAGGVYEQYF
TRBJ1-2	TRBV5-1	CASSPTGLEGSYGYTF
TRBJ2-3	TRBV29-1	CSVPGPPRGTDTQYF
TRBJ2-7	TRBV13	CASSLAGGASYEQYF
TRBJ2-1	TRBV4-3	CASSQDTNEQFF
TRBJ2-1	TRBV10-3	CAISPNNEQFF
TRBJ2-5	TRBV7-3	CASSLSFSQETQYF